The next 5 T cell receptor beta chains were all read from a single sample in a study of blood T cell repertoires in COVID-19. The table came from immunoSEQ multiplex PCR; TCRdb's copy has only in-frame clones and leaves some out. Among 200,000 to 300,000 clones, about 90% were seen once, and the ten largest hold roughly 2.5%. Sequenced input: peripheral blood. The receptors stem from a woman aged 45-65 years with acute or convalescent COVID-19.

Here the CDR3 DNA reads TGTGCCAGCAGACCCGGGACACATAATTCACCCCTCCACTTT. It codes for CASRPGTHNSPLHF. The chain recombines TRBV28 with TRBJ1-6; possible D gene TRBD1, 6 bases. The V and J ends lost 6 bases and 5 bases respectively, with 11 bases between them. Per the germline V gene, CDR1 is MDHEN and CDR2 is SYDVKM. The CDR3 runs to 14 residues.

The chain uses TRBV7-3 and TRBJ2-1, with TRBD2 matching over 9 bases. Trimming removed 5 bases from V and 8 bases from J; junction bases left unmatched: 7. The CDR3 contains 14 residues. Germline lookup yields CDR1 SGHTA and CDR2 FQGTGA. The CDR3 region has the DNA TGTGCCAGCAGCCGTAGCGGGAGTGGCGATGAGCAGTTCTTC. Protein: CASSRSGSGDEQFF.

The chain recombines TRBV7-3 with TRBJ2-1; 9 bases fit TRBD1. Trimming removed 8 bases from V and 7 bases from J; junction bases left unmatched: 6. Germline V gene data show CDR1 as SGHTA and CDR2 as FQGTGA. The CDR3 covers 13 residues. CDR3 bases: TGTGCCAGCGGACAGGGGTTGGGTAATGAGCAGTTCTTC. It specifies CASGQGLGNEQFF.

This rearrangement joins TRBV5-1 to TRBJ2-1, with 9 bases fitting TRBD2. V shed 4 bases, J shed 5 bases, and the junction held 10 bases outside the gene matches. This CDR3 is 16 amino acids long. From germline, CDR1 is SGHRS and CDR2 YFSETQ. CDR3 nucleotides: TGCGCCAGCAGCCGTACCCTAGCGGGGCCGGACAATGAGCAGTTCTTC. Translating it yields CASSRTLAGPDNEQFF.

The V gene is TRBV5-1, the J gene TRBJ1-3; TRBD1 matches 9 bases. The germline V gene encodes CDR1 SGHRS and CDR2 YFSETQ. Germline trimming cut 2 bases from V and 2 bases from J; bases unmatched to any gene: 2. The CDR3 is 15 amino acids. The CDR3 nucleotides are TGCGCCAGCAGCTTAACAGGGGGCACTGGAAACACCATATATTTT. Translated: CASSLTGGTGNTIYF.